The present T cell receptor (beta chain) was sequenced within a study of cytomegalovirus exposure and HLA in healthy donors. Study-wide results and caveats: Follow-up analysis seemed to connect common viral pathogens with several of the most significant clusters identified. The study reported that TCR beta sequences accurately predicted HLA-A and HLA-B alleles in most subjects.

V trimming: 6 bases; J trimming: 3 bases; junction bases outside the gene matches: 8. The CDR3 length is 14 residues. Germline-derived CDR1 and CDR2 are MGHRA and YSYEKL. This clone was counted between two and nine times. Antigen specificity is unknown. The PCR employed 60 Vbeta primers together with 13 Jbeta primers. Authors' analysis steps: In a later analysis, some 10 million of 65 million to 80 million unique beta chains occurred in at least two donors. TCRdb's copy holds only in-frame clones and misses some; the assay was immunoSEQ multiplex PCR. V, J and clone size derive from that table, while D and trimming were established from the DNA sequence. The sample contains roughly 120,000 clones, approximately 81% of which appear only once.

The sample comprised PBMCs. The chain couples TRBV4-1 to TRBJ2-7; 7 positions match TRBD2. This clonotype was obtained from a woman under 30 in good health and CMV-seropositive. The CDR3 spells CASRRAGTNYEQYF. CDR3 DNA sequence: TGCGCCAGCAGGCGAGCGGGAACGAACTACGAGCAGTACTTC.